The next 13 T cell receptor beta chains were all read from a single sample in a study of CD4 and CD8 cells across lung adenocarcinoma regions. MiXCR, applied by TCRdb to the PCR reads, yields one record per CDR3 protein. There are about 16,000 distinct CDR3 sequences in the sample; around 53% occur only once, and roughly 33% lies in the top ten. The material sequenced was CD8+ T cells from the center of a lung tumor. The receptors shown here come from a female donor with lung adenocarcinoma. The CD4 and CD8 labels of this study may be unreliable.

The gene calls are TRBV10-2 and TRBJ2-5, with 9 nucleotides matching TRBD2. Looked up from germline, CDR1 is WSHSY and CDR2 is SAAADI. V was pared by 3 bases and J by 1 base, with 18 bases of the junction left unmatched. There are 20 residues in the CDR3. CDR3 sequence: CASSDIGGGGAMGFQETQYF. In DNA form, the CDR3 reads TGCGCCAGCAGTGACATCGGGGGCGGGGGGGCAATGGGGTTCCAAGAGACCCAGTACTTC.

In its sample, this clonotype is medium-sized (0.01 to 0.1%). V and J are TRBV6-5 and TRBJ1-1; the match to TRBD1 covers 8 bases. This CDR3 contains 14 residues. With 6 bases clipped from V and 7 bases from J, the junction kept 10 bases outside the gene matches. Germline loops: CDR1 MNHEY, CDR2 SVGAGI. The CDR3 here is CASRPPTGQGEAFF. DNA of the CDR3: TGTGCCAGCAGACCACCGACAGGACAGGGTGAAGCTTTCTTT.

There are many counts of this clonotype. The chain is built from TRBV6-1 and TRBJ2-1, with D maybe TRBD1 (6 bases). The J call may be in error: the DNA end matches TRBJ2-7 better. CDR3 length equals 14 residues. Germline V lookup: CDR1 MNHNS, CDR2 SASEGT. The CDR3 region has the DNA TGTGCCAGCAGTGAAATTAACAGAGGGGGCGAGCAGTACTTC. Protein product: CASSEINRGGEQYF.

This clonotype was seen ten or more times. The V call is TRBV4-1, the J call TRBJ2-3, with a weak D call TRBD2 (6 bases). The V end was cut by 8 bases, the J end by 2 bases, with 11 bases between. CDR3 size: 13 residues. Germline V gives CDR1 MGHRA, CDR2 YSYEKL. The chain's CDR3 is CASSTDYTDTQYF. CDR3 coding DNA: TGCGCCAGCTCTACGGACTACACAGATACGCAGTATTTT.

This clonotype was observed at least ten times. J is TRBJ2-4 and V is TRBV6-5; D call uncertain. CDR3 length: 15 residues. CDR1 is MNHEY, CDR2 SVGAGI, per germline. V lost 2 bases, J lost 5 bases, and 13 bases lay in between. The CDR3, as DNA: TGTGCCAGCAGTTACAAAAGGGATGGTGAAAACATTCAGTACTTC. Translated: CASSYKRDGENIQYF.

By share of the sample, this clonotype is medium-sized (0.01 to 0.1%). The chain combines TRBV6-1 with TRBJ1-2; TRBD1 agrees at 8 bases. This CDR3 is 15 amino acids long. V lost 2 bases and J lost 4; bases outside the gene matches: 6. CDR1 and CDR2 from the germline V gene are MNHNS and SASEGT. The CDR3 is CASSEYRTGPYGYTF. Here the CDR3 DNA reads TGTGCCAGCAGTGAATATAGGACAGGGCCCTATGGCTACACCTTC.

This clonotype was seen at least ten times. The chain is built from TRBV9 and TRBJ1-2; 11 bases line up with TRBD1. The germline gives CDR1 SGDLS, CDR2 YYNGEE. The CDR3 length is 14 residues. The ends lost 4 bases at V and 5 bases at J; junction bases unmatched: 4. CDR3 DNA sequence: TGTGCCAGCAGCCCCGGGACAGGGGGTTATGGCTACACCTTC. This codes for CASSPGTGGYGYTF.

This clonotype has more than one count but fewer than ten. The V gene is TRBV27, the J gene TRBJ2-3; 9 bases align to TRBD2. Trimming took 7 bases from V and 4 from J; bases not matched to a gene: 9. CDR1 MNHEY and CDR2 SMNVEV come from the germline V gene (reference sequence). This CDR3 has 15 amino acids. In DNA form, the CDR3 reads TGTGCCAGCACCGGTAGCGGGAGATCCGCAGATACGCAGTATTTT. It specifies CASTGSGRSADTQYF.

V is TRBV6-1 and J is TRBJ2-1, with TRBD1 matching over 11 bases. The last part of the DNA fits TRBJ2-7 better; the J call may be wrong. Germline V CDR1 and CDR2: MNHNS, SASEGT. The CDR3 spans 13 residues. CDR3 in DNA: TGTGCCAGCAGTGGGACAGGGGGCTTCGAGCAGTACTTC. This translates into CASSGTGGFEQYF.

The sample holds a few counts of this clonotype. A much larger clone differs by one base, so this may be a read error. The genes are TRBV9 and TRBJ2-1, with D tentatively TRBD2 (6 bases). Trimming took 4 bases from V and 13 from J, leaving 30 bases between them. This CDR3 has 17 amino acids. Germline V gene data show CDR1 as SGDLS and CDR2 as YYNGEE. CDR3 nucleotides: TGTGCCAGCAGCCCACCCTTGGGGGGTAGGGAACAAGAGACCCAGTTCTTC. Translated, it gives CASSPPLGGREQETQFF.

The chain employs TRBV9 and TRBJ1-1; possibly TRBD1 for D (6 bases). Per the germline V gene, CDR1 is SGDLS and CDR2 is YYNGEE. Trimming shortened V by 3 bases and J by 5 bases, and 20 bases separated the two germline ends. This CDR3 is 16 amino acids long. The CDR3 loop reads CASSASRKGDGTEAFF. DNA for the CDR3: TGTGCCAGCAGCGCATCCAGGAAGGGGGATGGGACTGAAGCTTTCTTT.

This clonotype was counted ten times or more. The chain joins TRBV6-1 to TRBJ1-1; 7 bases line up with TRBD1. Looked up from germline, CDR1 is MNHNS and CDR2 is SASEGT. The CDR3 covers 12 residues. The V segment lost 5 bases and the J segment 11 bases; nucleotides outside the gene matches: 8. The DNA of the CDR3 is TGTGCCAGCAGTCAAGACAGGGAGGTCGCTTTCTTT. Translated, it gives CASSQDREVAFF.

The chain recombines TRBV6-1 with TRBJ2-1; 8 bases agree with TRBD2. Germline lookup yields CDR1 MNHNS and CDR2 SASEGT. V shed 5 bases, J shed 5 bases, and the junction held 8 bases outside the gene matches. The CDR3 length is 15 residues. CDR3 DNA sequence: TGTGCCAGCAGTATAAGCGGGAGCTTCCACAATGAGCAGTTCTTC. This translates into CASSISGSFHNEQFF.